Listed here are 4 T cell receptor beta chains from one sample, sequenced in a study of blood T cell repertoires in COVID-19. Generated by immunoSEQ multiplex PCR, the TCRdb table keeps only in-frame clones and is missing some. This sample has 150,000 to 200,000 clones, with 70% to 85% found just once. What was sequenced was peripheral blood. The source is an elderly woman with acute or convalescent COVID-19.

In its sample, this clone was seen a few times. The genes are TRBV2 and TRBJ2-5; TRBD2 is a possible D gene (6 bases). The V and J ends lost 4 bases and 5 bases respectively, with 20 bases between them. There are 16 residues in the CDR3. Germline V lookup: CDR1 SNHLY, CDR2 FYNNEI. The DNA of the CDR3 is TGTGCCAGCAGTGCAGGGCTAGCGATCGCCCAGGAGACCCAGTACTTC. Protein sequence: CASSAGLAIAQETQYF. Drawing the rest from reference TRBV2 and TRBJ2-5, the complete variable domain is EPEVTQTPSHQVTQMGQEVILRCVPISNHLYFYWYRQILGQKVEFLVSFYNNEISEKSEIFDDQFSVERPDGSNFTLKIRSTKLEDSAMYFCASSAGLAIAQETQYFGPGTRLLVL.

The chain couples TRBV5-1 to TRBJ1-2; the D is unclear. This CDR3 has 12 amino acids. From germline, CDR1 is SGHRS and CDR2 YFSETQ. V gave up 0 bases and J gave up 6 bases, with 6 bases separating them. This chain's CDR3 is CASSLGENGYTF. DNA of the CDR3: TGCGCCAGCAGCTTGGGGGAGAATGGCTACACCTTC.

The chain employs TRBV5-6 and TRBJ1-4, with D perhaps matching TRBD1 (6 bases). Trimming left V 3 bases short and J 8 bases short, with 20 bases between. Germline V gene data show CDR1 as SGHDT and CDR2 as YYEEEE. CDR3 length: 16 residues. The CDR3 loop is CASSSQTRGASEKLFF. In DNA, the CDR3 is TGTGCCAGCAGCTCCCAGACGCGGGGGGCGTCAGAAAAACTGTTTTTT.

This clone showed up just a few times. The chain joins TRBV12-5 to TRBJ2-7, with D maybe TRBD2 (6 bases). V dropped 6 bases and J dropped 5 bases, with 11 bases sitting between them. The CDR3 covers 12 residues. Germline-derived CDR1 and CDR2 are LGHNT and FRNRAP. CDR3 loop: CASGTGLHEQYF. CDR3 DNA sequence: TGTGCTAGTGGAACCGGACTACACGAGCAGTACTTC.